This T cell receptor beta chain derives from a study of cytomegalovirus exposure and HLA in healthy donors. Primers for the PCR totalled 60 Vbeta and 13 Jbeta. TCRdb's table, derived via immunoSEQ multiplex PCR, lists solely in-frame clones and lacks some. The table shows about 170,000 clones, with 70% to 90% occurring only once. V was pared by 7 bases and J by 3 bases, with 16 bases of the junction left unmatched. This CDR3 is built from 18 residues. Germline V gives CDR1 SNHLY, CDR2 FYNNEI. The specimen was PBMCs. This chain links TRBV2 with TRBJ2-3; TRBD2 matches at 10 bases. This sequence was found in a woman aged 18-29 years in good health and CMV-seronegative. In DNA, the CDR3 is TGTGCCAGCACCCCTCGAGCGGGAGGGCCTGGTCGGACAGATACGCAGTATTTT. Translated, it gives CASTPRAGGPGRTDTQYF. The variable domain in full, with the rest retrieved from reference TRBV2 and TRBJ2-3, is EPEVTQTPSHQVTQMGQEVILRCVPISNHLYFYWYRQILGQKVEFLVSFYNNEISEKSEIFDDQFSVERPDGSNFTLKIRSTKLEDSAMYFCASTPRAGGPGRTDTQYFGPGTRLTVL.